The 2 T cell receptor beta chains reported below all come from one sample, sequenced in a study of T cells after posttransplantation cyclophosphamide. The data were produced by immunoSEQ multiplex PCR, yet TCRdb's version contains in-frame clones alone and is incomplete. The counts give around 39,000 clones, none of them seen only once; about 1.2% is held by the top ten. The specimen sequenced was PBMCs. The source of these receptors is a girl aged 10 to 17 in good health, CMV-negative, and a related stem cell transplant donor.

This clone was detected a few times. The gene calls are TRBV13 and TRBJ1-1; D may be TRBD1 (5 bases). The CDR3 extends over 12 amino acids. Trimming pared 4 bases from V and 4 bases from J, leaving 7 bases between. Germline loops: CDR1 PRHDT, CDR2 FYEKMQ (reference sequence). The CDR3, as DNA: TGTGCCAGCAGCTGGGGCACCACTGAAGCTTTCTTT. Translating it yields CASSWGTTEAFF.

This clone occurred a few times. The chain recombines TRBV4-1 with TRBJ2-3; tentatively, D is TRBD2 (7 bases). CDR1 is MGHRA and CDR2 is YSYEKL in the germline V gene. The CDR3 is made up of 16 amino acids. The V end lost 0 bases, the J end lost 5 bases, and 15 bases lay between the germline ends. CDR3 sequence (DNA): TGCGCCAGCAGCCAAGATTGGCGGGGGCCGGGAGATACGCAGTATTTT. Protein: CASSQDWRGPGDTQYF.